These T cell receptor beta chains were read from a single sample in a study of PD-1 blockade in classical Hodgkin lymphoma. The data were produced by immunoSEQ multiplex PCR, yet TCRdb's version contains in-frame clones alone and is incomplete. The sample carries 95,000 to 100,000 clones, approximately 90% recorded once. Material: peripheral blood mononuclear cells (PBMCs), obtained before the second cycle of nivolumab. Receptors originate from a human donor with classical Hodgkin lymphoma. CDR3s include the opening cysteine and the closing phenylalanine or tryptophan. Fields, in order: CDR3 protein, V gene, CDR3 length, clone size. A row's size may be missing; if present it is once, few, many or a size class.

CDR3aa: CASRRGMGDNSPLHF; v_gene: TRBV5-6; len: 15; abundance: -
CDR3aa: CASSFFAASSTDTQYF; v_gene: TRBV28; len: 16; abundance: -
CDR3aa: CASSVTSGKATGELFF; v_gene: TRBV7-3; len: 16; abundance: -
CDR3aa: CASSQSSRVLSYNEQFF; v_gene: TRBV5-1; len: 17; abundance: -
CDR3aa: CASSSDRRGTEAFF; v_gene: TRBV6-5; len: 14; abundance: once
CDR3aa: CASSPMDGYTF; v_gene: TRBV18; len: 11; abundance: -
CDR3aa: CSVDEGGETQYF; v_gene: TRBV29-1; len: 12; abundance: -
CDR3aa: CASRLSGGTSYEQYF; v_gene: TRBV5-5; len: 15; abundance: -
CDR3aa: CASSMSGLGSVNTEAFF; v_gene: TRBV10-1; len: 17; abundance: -
CDR3aa: CASSFQWGVYSNQPQHF; v_gene: TRBV5-8; len: 17; abundance: -
CDR3aa: CASSESRGALYEQYF; v_gene: TRBV10-1; len: 15; abundance: -
CDR3aa: CAWGKYIGWPGNEQYF; v_gene: TRBV30; len: 16; abundance: -
CDR3aa: CAWRTAGKGNSPLHF; v_gene: TRBV30; len: 15; abundance: few
CDR3aa: CASSQGTGSQPQHF; v_gene: TRBV4-2; len: 14; abundance: -
CDR3aa: CATRTGGYEQYF; v_gene: TRBV10-2; len: 12; abundance: -
CDR3aa: CAWSESDTQYF; v_gene: TRBV30; len: 11; abundance: -
CDR3aa: CASGLIAGGFNEQFF; v_gene: TRBV19; len: 15; abundance: -
CDR3aa: CASSPRQGVNYGYTF; v_gene: TRBV27; len: 15; abundance: -
CDR3aa: CAWSAHPSTEAFF; v_gene: TRBV30; len: 13; abundance: few
CDR3aa: CASSEGLAIHYEQYF; v_gene: TRBV5-6; len: 15; abundance: -
CDR3aa: CASSPRPSTNEKLFF; v_gene: TRBV7-9; len: 15; abundance: once
CDR3aa: CASSEQGAAEAFF; v_gene: TRBV2; len: 13; abundance: -
CDR3aa: CASSLGGGGRSYNEQFF; v_gene: TRBV5-1; len: 17; abundance: -
CDR3aa: CASSFGLAGSTDTQYF; v_gene: TRBV27; len: 16; abundance: -
CDR3aa: CASSERVNRGRETQYF; v_gene: TRBV6-1; len: 16; abundance: few
CDR3aa: CASRRRLGPPRAQPQHF; v_gene: TRBV14; len: 17; abundance: -
CDR3aa: CASSLELAGAGELFF; v_gene: TRBV19; len: 15; abundance: -
CDR3aa: CASSLPRGYNTEAFF; v_gene: TRBV28; len: 15; abundance: -
CDR3aa: CASSPGHKETQYF; v_gene: TRBV18; len: 13; abundance: -
CDR3aa: CATKQGAGSKNIQYF; v_gene: TRBV6-6; len: 15; abundance: -
CDR3aa: CATKGGHFYEQYF; v_gene: TRBV19; len: 13; abundance: -